These T cell receptor beta chains were read from a single sample in a study of cytomegalovirus exposure and HLA in healthy donors. Assay: immunoSEQ multiplex PCR; the TCRdb copy retains only in-frame clones and omits some. The data show around 170,000 clones, with around three quarters seen just once and roughly 0.64% held by the top ten. Sequenced sample: PBMCs. These receptors were taken from a woman aged 35 to 49 in good health and CMV-seronegative. CDR3s include the opening cysteine and the closing phenylalanine or tryptophan. The order of the fields is V gene, J gene, D gene, clone size, CDR3 protein, CDR3 DNA. A D gene is named only where the DNA matches it firmly. A row's size may be missing; if present it is once, few, many or a size class.

TRBV28	TRBJ2-1	.	.	CASSYRLLSSYNEQFF	TGTGCCAGCAGTTACCGACTCCTTAGCTCCTACAATGAGCAGTTCTTC
TRBV5-1	TRBJ1-2	TRBD1	once	CASSNTGGQGFYGYTF	TGCGCCAGCAGTAACACCGGGGGACAGGGGTTCTATGGCTACACCTTC
TRBV7-2	TRBJ1-4	.	.	CASSLFDRFNEKLFF	TGTGCCAGCAGCTTATTCGACAGGTTCAATGAAAAACTGTTTTTT
TRBV6-6	TRBJ1-3	TRBD1	few	CASSSPNGQGRNTIYF	TGTGCCAGCAGTTCCCCCAATGGACAGGGACGGAACACCATATATTTT
TRBV7-8	TRBJ2-7	.	.	CASSPPVDEQYF	TGTGCCAGCAGCCCCCCGGTCGACGAGCAGTACTTC
TRBV7-8	TRBJ2-1	.	.	CASSLIQRRTLSSYNEQFF	TGTGCCAGCAGCTTAATTCAGCGTCGTACCTTAAGCTCCTACAATGAGCAGTTCTTC
TRBV5-1	TRBJ1-4	.	.	CASSRRGGTNEKLFF	TGCGCCAGCAGCCGACGGGGGGGGACTAATGAAAAACTGTTTTTT
TRBV5-1	TRBJ2-7	.	.	CASREGYYEQYF	TGCGCCAGCAGGGAGGGATACTACGAGCAGTACTTC
TRBV19	TRBJ2-1	TRBD2	once	CASSMGPSGAPGEQFF	TGTGCCAGTAGTATGGGTCCTAGCGGGGCCCCTGGGGAGCAGTTCTTC
TRBV2	TRBJ2-7	.	once	CASTPAASYEQYF	TGTGCCAGCACCCCCGCGGCATCCTACGAGCAGTACTTC
TRBV5-1	TRBJ1-6	.	.	CASSPGDSGGYNSPLHF	TGCGCCAGCAGCCCGGGGGACTCCGGCGGCTATAATTCACCCCTCCACTTT
TRBV5-6	TRBJ2-1	TRBD2	.	CASSSGLAMDNEQFF	TGTGCCAGCAGCTCGGGACTAGCGATGGATAATGAGCAGTTCTTC
TRBV6-1	TRBJ2-5	TRBD2	.	CASRGTSLSETQYF	TGTGCCAGCAGGGGGACTAGCCTGTCGGAGACCCAGTACTTC
TRBV18	TRBJ1-1	TRBD1	.	CASSPPRTGNTEAFF	TGTGCCAGCTCACCACCACGGACAGGGAACACTGAAGCTTTCTTT
TRBV5-1	TRBJ2-2	.	.	CASSLARAGELFF	TGCGCCAGCAGCTTGGCCAGGGCCGGGGAGCTGTTTTTT
TRBV28	TRBJ1-3	.	.	CASRPVPSSGNTIYF	TGTGCCAGCAGACCTGTTCCGAGCTCTGGAAACACCATATATTTT
TRBV18	TRBJ1-1	.	.	CASSPREGLQRNTEAFF	TGTGCCAGCTCACCAAGGGAGGGATTGCAGCGTAACACTGAAGCTTTCTTT
TRBV2	TRBJ2-7	.	.	CASSLYEQYF	TGTGCCAGCAGCCTCTACGAGCAGTACTTC
TRBV5-1	TRBJ1-2	.	.	CASSPDTPRGYGYTF	TGCGCCAGCAGCCCGGACACACCAAGAGGCTATGGCTACACCTTC
TRBV19	TRBJ1-2	.	.	CASSGRGNSNYGYTF	TGTGCCAGTAGTGGAAGGGGCAACTCTAACTATGGCTACACCTTC
TRBV7-9	TRBJ1-4	TRBD1	.	CASSFGTGNEKLFF	TGTGCCAGCAGCTTTGGGACAGGAAATGAAAAACTGTTTTTT
TRBV7-2	TRBJ2-7	TRBD2	.	CASSSGGPGLAKSYEQYF	TGTGCCAGCAGCTCCGGGGGACCGGGACTAGCGAAGAGCTACGAGCAGTACTTC